This T cell receptor beta chain emerged from a study of naive and memory T cell subsets. From the second PCR step, alpha and beta chains were amplified apart. Overnight CMV lysate stimulation of fresh PBMCs defined donor CMV status by CD4+ IFNgamma. CD45RA-CD27- cells were effector memory; CD45RA+CD27- cells were EMRA. Germline loops: CDR1 KGHDR, CDR2 SFDVKD. CDR3 size: 17 residues. V lost 1 base and J 8 bases, leaving 20 bases between the germline ends. Both TRBC1 and TRBC2 were covered by a beta constant-region primer of two equimolar oligonucleotides. One entry per CDR3 protein results from TCRdb running MiXCR on the UMI-ligation and nested PCR reads. The repertoire consists of 37,000 or so distinct CDR3 sequences, with roughly 15% occurring once and the leading ten covering around 21%.

V usage is TRBV24-1 and J usage is TRBJ2-1, with D unclear. The TCR was taken from a human donor in good health. The sample comprised effector memory CD4+ T cells from blood. Subset of the sample: effector memory, CD45RA- CD27-. The CDR3 DNA is TGTGCCACCAGTGATTTAAGACACAAGGTAGGCATTCATGAGCAGTTCTTC. Translated, it gives CATSDLRHKVGIHEQFF.